The clone carrying this T cell receptor beta chain was detected only a few times. Its antigen is undetermined. Each CDR3 protein gets one entry after TCRdb re-called the reads with MiXCR. The table shows about 360,000 distinct CDR3 sequences, with about 35% occurring only once. Trimming took 4 bases from V and 0 from J; bases not matched to a gene: 15. The germline CDR1 and CDR2 sequences are KGHDR and SFDVKD. The CDR3 has 20 amino acids. This record comes from a study of T cell repertoires in cytomegalovirus infection. At the level of the study: As its CMV epitopes, the study selected recently identified HLA-C-restricted and well-studied HLA-B-restricted targets. General study results and limits: Carriage of CMV together with the relevant HLA was identifiable through cumulative public TCR beta family frequency. The ex vivo response was dominated by HLA-C-restricted CMV-specific TCR beta clonotypes.

This TCR was sampled from a human donor in good health (CMV status not recorded). Some clones in this sample may be carry-over from other donors' samples. The source material was cultured PBMCs, sampled from culture after CMV antigen stimulation. This chain connects TRBV24-1 to TRBJ2-1; 9 positions match TRBD1. The CDR3 spells CATSDVRDRVRPSSYNEQFF. CDR3 sequence (DNA): TGTGCCACCAGTGACGTTAGGGACAGGGTGAGGCCCAGCTCCTACAATGAGCAGTTCTTC.